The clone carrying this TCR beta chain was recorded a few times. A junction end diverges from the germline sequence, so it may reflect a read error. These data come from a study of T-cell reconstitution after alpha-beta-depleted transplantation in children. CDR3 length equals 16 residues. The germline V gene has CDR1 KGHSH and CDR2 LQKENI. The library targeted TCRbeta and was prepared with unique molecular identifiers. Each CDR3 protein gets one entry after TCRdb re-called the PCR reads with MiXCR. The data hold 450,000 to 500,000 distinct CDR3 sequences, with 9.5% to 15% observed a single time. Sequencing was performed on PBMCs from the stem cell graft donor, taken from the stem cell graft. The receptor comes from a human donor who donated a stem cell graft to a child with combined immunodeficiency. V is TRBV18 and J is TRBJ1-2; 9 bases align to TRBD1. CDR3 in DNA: TGTGCCAGCTCAACACCGGGACAGGGCCTCTTCGGTGGCTACACCTTC. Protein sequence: CASSTPGQGLFGGYTF. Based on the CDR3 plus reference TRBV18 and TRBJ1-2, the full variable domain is NAGVMQNPRHLVRRRGQEARLRCSPMKGHSHVYWYRQLPEEGLKFMVYLQKENIIDESGMPKERFSAEFPKEGPSILRIQQVVRGDSAAYFCASSTPGQGLFGGYTFGSGTRLTVV.